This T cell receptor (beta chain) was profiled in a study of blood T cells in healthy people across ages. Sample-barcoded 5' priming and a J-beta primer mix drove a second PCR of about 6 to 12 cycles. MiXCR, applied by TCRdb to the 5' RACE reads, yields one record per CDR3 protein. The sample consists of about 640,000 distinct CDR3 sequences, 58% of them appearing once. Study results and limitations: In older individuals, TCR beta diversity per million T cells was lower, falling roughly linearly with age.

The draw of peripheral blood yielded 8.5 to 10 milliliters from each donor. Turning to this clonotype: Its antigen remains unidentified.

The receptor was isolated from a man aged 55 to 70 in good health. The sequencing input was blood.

Written as DNA, the CDR3 is TGTGCCAGCAGCTTAGTTGGTCCGGGGAGAGGGATCTCTGGGGCCAACGTCCTGACTTTC. This translates into CASSLVGPGRGISGANVLTF. The chain couples TRBV11-2 to TRBJ2-6; tentatively, D is TRBD2 (5 bases). Germline V gene sequence: CDR1 SGHAT, CDR2 FQNNGV. CDR3 length: 20 residues. V was trimmed by 1 base and J by 0 bases, leaving 19 bases between them.